Below, 9 T cell receptor beta chains from the same sample are listed, as sequenced in a study of shared T cell receptors in the human thymus. The data were produced by immunoSEQ multiplex PCR, yet TCRdb's version contains in-frame clones alone and is incomplete. Among 720,000 or so clones listed, approximately 85% were seen once. A further study also used this sample, focusing on human thymus T cells.

Sequencing input: thymocytes. The source is a girl younger than two with a congenital heart defect.

The chain uses TRBV19 and TRBJ2-1; 15 bases are shared with TRBD2. CDR1 is LNHDA, CDR2 SQIVND, per germline (reference sequence). With 3 bases clipped from V and 4 bases from J, the junction kept 10 bases outside the gene matches. The CDR3 loop spans 19 amino acids. The CDR3 region has the DNA TGTGCCAGTAGTATCGATGGACTAGCGGGGGGGAAAGTATACAATGAGCAGTTCTTC. This encodes CASSIDGLAGGKVYNEQFF.

The CDR3 sequence is CAWSDQPQNRGYYEQYF. The CDR3 coding sequence is TGTGCCTGGAGTGACCAGCCCCAAAACAGGGGTTACTACGAGCAGTACTTC. The genes are TRBV30 and TRBJ2-7, with 7 bases aligning to TRBD1. Trimming removed 1 base from V and 3 bases from J; junction bases left unmatched: 15. This CDR3 is 17 amino acids long. Germline V gene lookup returns CDR1 GTSNPN and CDR2 SVGIG (reference sequence).

V is TRBV4-1 and J is TRBJ1-1; D possibly corresponds to TRBD1 (5 bases). Per the germline V gene, CDR1 is MGHRA and CDR2 is YSYEKL. The CDR3 runs 14 residues. V shed 0 bases and J shed 10 bases, with 15 bases lying between them. The CDR3 coding sequence is TGCGCCAGCAGCCAAGATCGGGGAGGGAGGGGAGCTTTCTTT. Translating gives CASSQDRGGRGAFF.

The chain joins TRBV25-1 to TRBJ2-2; D is undetermined. This CDR3 spans 17 amino acids. V shed 6 bases and J shed 0 bases, with 17 bases lying between them. Germline lookup yields CDR1 MGHDK and CDR2 SYGVNS. The CDR3 DNA sequence: TGTGCCAGCAGCAATCATCAGGAAACACCGAACACCGGGGAGCTGTTTTTT. The encoded protein is CASSNHQETPNTGELFF. Complete variable domain (other parts from reference TRBV25-1 and TRBJ2-2): EADIYQTPRYLVIGTGKKITLECSQTMGHDKMYWYQQDPGMELHLIHYSYGVNSTEKGDLSSESTVSRIRTEHFPLTLESARPSHTSQYLCASSNHQETPNTGELFFGEGSRLTVL.

The chain has TRBV2 and TRBJ2-7; D not resolved. The CDR3 has 13 residues. Between the trimmed V and J ends, which lost 10 bases and 2 bases, there was a span of 15 bases. In germline, CDR1 is SNHLY, CDR2 FYNNEI. The CDR3 here is CATHPLSPYEQYF. The CDR3 region has the DNA TGTGCCACCCACCCCTTGAGCCCCTACGAGCAGTACTTC.

The chain has TRBV15 and TRBJ1-2; tentatively, D is TRBD1 (6 bases). Germline-derived CDR1 and CDR2 are LNHNV and YYDKDF (reference sequence). V was trimmed by 5 bases and J by 4 bases, leaving 20 bases between them. CDR3 size: 16 residues. The CDR3 reads CATSPRVVGAFYGYTF. CDR3 nucleotides: TGTGCCACCAGCCCCCGAGTGGTGGGGGCCTTCTATGGCTACACCTTC. Filled out from reference TRBV15 and TRBJ1-2, the complete variable domain reads DAMVIQNPRYQVTQFGKPVTLSCSQTLNHNVMYWYQQKSSQAPKLLFHYYDKDFNNEADTPDNFQSRRPNTSFCFLDIRSPGLGDTAMYLCATSPRVVGAFYGYTFGSGTRLTVV.

The CDR3 region is CASSQVLPSGGYEQYF. The CDR3 nucleotides read TGCGCCAGCAGCCAAGTCCTACCTAGCGGGGGCTACGAGCAGTACTTC. This rearrangement joins TRBV4-1 to TRBJ2-7; 10 positions agree with TRBD2. CDR3 length equals 16 residues. CDR1 MGHRA and CDR2 YSYEKL come from the germline V gene. The junction had 6 bases not matched to a gene; V was cut back by 1 base and J by 3 bases.

The V call is TRBV7-2, the J call TRBJ1-1; TRBD1 matches 11 bases. The CDR3 loop spans 18 amino acids. V was clipped by 5 bases and J by 3 bases; unmatched bases: 14. Germline V gene sequence: CDR1 SGHTA, CDR2 FQGNSA. CDR3: CASSPDRGREGGHTEAFF. CDR3 nucleotide sequence: TGTGCCAGCAGCCCGGACAGGGGGCGCGAAGGTGGGCACACTGAAGCTTTCTTT.

The J gene is TRBJ1-2, the V gene TRBV6-6; D gene uncertain. V dropped 2 bases and J dropped 1 base, with 14 bases sitting between them. The CDR3 is made up of 16 amino acids. Germline CDR1 and CDR2: MNHNY and SVGAGI (reference sequence). The CDR3 loop is CASSYRPRRDNYGYTF. The CDR3 coding sequence is TGTGCCAGCAGTTACCGCCCTCGGAGGGATAACTATGGCTACACCTTC.